The rows below give T cell receptor beta chains drawn from one sample of a study of response to subunit inactivated influenza vaccine. TCRdb re-called the RT-PCR reads through MiXCR, storing one row per CDR3 protein. The table records 500,000 to 600,000 distinct CDR3 sequences, less than 8% of them present only once. The material was PBMCs from blood, obtained less than 30 months after vaccination. Source of these receptors: a man aged 45 to 75 who received an inactivated influenza vaccine. Both conserved end residues are part of each CDR3. A D gene is named only where the DNA matches it firmly. Clone size is shown for a subset of rows, as once, few, many or a class of expanded clone.

J	size	V	D	DNA	CDR3
TRBJ1-2	NA	TRBV7-2	NA	TGTGCCAGCAGCTACCTCGACAGGACGTATGGCTACACCTTC	CASSYLDRTYGYTF
TRBJ2-7	many	TRBV5-1	NA	TGCGCCAGCAGCTTGTATCAGGCACCCTACGAGCAGTACTTC	CASSLYQAPYEQYF
TRBJ1-6	few	TRBV20-1	NA	TGCAGTGCTAGAAGTCCAACAGGCCCCGATTCACCCCTCCACTTT	CSARSPTGPDSPLHF
TRBJ1-6	many	TRBV19	TRBD1	TGTGCCAGTAAAAGGGGACAGGGAGATAATTCACCCCTCCACTTT	CASKRGQGDNSPLHF
TRBJ2-1	NA	TRBV29-1	TRBD1	TGCAGCGTTGACAGGGGGCGGGTGCAGTTCTTC	CSVDRGRVQFF
TRBJ2-5	few	TRBV5-1	TRBD1	TGCGCCAGCAGCTTGTTAGGGACAGCACAAGAGACCCAGTACTTC	CASSLLGTAQETQYF
TRBJ2-2	once	TRBV11-3	NA	TGTGCCAGCAGCTTAGATAACAGGCCGAACACCGGGGAGCTGTTTTTT	CASSLDNRPNTGELFF
TRBJ2-7	NA	TRBV3-1	NA	TGTGCCAGCAGTCTTGAAACAGGGACCAGCTACGAGCAGTACTTC	CASSLETGTSYEQYF
TRBJ2-2	NA	TRBV28	TRBD1	TGTGCCAGCAGCCCCGAGACAGGGACGAACACCGGGGAGCTGTTTTTT	CASSPETGTNTGELFF
TRBJ2-1	NA	TRBV9	NA	TGTGCCAGCAGCGTTGGTGGGCTAAGCAATGAGCAGTTCTTC	CASSVGGLSNEQFF
TRBJ1-3	many	TRBV29-1	NA	TGCAGCGTTGAACTGGCTGGAAACACCATATATTTT	CSVELAGNTIYF
TRBJ2-3	NA	TRBV6-2/TRBV6-3	TRBD2	TGTGCCAGCAATCGGTCTGGCGGGAGGCGAGCAGATACGCAGTATTTT	CASNRSGGRRADTQYF
TRBJ2-7	few	TRBV10-3	NA	TGTGCCATCAGCCGGGATCCCAACATCTACGAGCAGTACTTC	CAISRDPNIYEQYF
TRBJ1-1	NA	TRBV7-9	NA	TGTGCCAGCAGCTCCGCAGTGAACACTGAAGCTTTCTTT	CASSSAVNTEAFF
TRBJ2-1	NA	TRBV20-1	TRBD1	TGCAGTGCTGAGGAATCCGGGACAGGATACAATGAGCAGTTCTTC	CSAEESGTGYNEQFF
TRBJ2-7	NA	TRBV12-3/TRBV12-4	TRBD1	TGTGCCAGCGCCCCCACAGGGGTCCACGAGCAGTACTTC	CASAPTGVHEQYF
TRBJ1-1	NA	TRBV28	NA	TGTGGCAGCCGGAAGACCGTGAACACTGAAGCTTTCTTT	CGSRKTVNTEAFF
TRBJ2-1	many	TRBV11-2	NA	TGTGCCAGCAGCTTAGATCCCGGTAATGAGCAGTTCTTC	CASSLDPGNEQFF
TRBJ2-1	few	TRBV4-2	TRBD2	TGTGCCAGCAGTCGAACCGCGGGGGGGGCCTGGAATGAGCAGTTCTTC	CASSRTAGGAWNEQFF
TRBJ2-1	NA	TRBV5-1	TRBD1	TGCGCCAGCAGACGTACCGGGACAGGGTACAATGAGCAGTTCTTC	CASRRTGTGYNEQFF
TRBJ2-7	many	TRBV29-1	NA	TGCAGCGTTGAAGAGGGTTGGGACGGATACTACGAGCAGTACTTC	CSVEEGWDGYYEQYF
TRBJ2-7	few	TRBV6-6	NA	TGTGCCAGCAGTTTAGCATCTCACTACGAGCAGTACTTC	CASSLASHYEQYF
TRBJ1-1	NA	TRBV12-5	NA	TGTGCTACGAAAAAACAGGGTTTCGCTGAAGCTTTCTTT	CATKKQGFAEAFF
TRBJ1-6	few	TRBV5-6	NA	TGTGCCAGCAGCCGCCCCAATTCACCCCTCCACTTT	CASSRPNSPLHF
TRBJ2-1	few	TRBV9	NA	TGTGCCAGCAGCGTATCTACCCTTAATGAGCAGTTCTTC	CASSVSTLNEQFF
TRBJ1-5	NA	TRBV6-8	NA	TGTGCCAGCAGTTATAGCCAGCCCCAGCATTTT	CASSYSQPQHF
TRBJ2-3	many	TRBV3-1	TRBD1	TGTGCCAGCAGCCAAGCCGCCCCGGGACAGGGATCGACAGATACGCAGTATTTT	CASSQAAPGQGSTDTQYF
TRBJ2-1	many	TRBV24-1	TRBD1	TGTGCCACCAGTGATTTTGGGGGACAGAGCTCCTACAATGAGCAGTTCTTC	CATSDFGGQSSYNEQFF
TRBJ1-1	NA	TRBV12-3/TRBV12-4	NA	TGTGCCAGCAGTCCCCAAACGGGGACGAAGGGCACTGAAGCTTTCTTT	CASSPQTGTKGTEAFF
TRBJ1-5	few	TRBV11-1	NA	TGTGCCAGCAGCTACCATCCGGGGACACCTCAAGTTTATAGCAATCAGCCCCAGCATTTT	CASSYHPGTPQVYSNQPQHF
TRBJ2-5	many	TRBV6-2/TRBV6-3	TRBD2	TGTGCCAGCAGCTCCCTAGCGGTACAAGAGACCCAGTACTTC	CASSSLAVQETQYF
TRBJ2-2	few	TRBV9	NA	TGTGCCAGCAGCGTAGAATGGCGGGAGAACACCGGGGAGCTGTTTTTT	CASSVEWRENTGELFF
TRBJ2-2	few	TRBV5-1	NA	TGCGCCAGCAGCTTGGAGTCCATCACCGGGGAGCTGTTTTTT	CASSLESITGELFF
TRBJ2-2	many	TRBV24-1	NA	TGTGCCACCAGTGATCCTTCTGGCCCGGGACCGGTCGGGGAGCTGTTTTTT	CATSDPSGPGPVGELFF
TRBJ1-1	many	TRBV3-1	NA	TGTGCCAGCAGCCATCGGATAGTACAGGGATTGAACACTGAAGCTTTCTTT	CASSHRIVQGLNTEAFF
TRBJ2-5	NA	TRBV20-1	NA	TGCAGTGCTAAGGAAAGGGGGACCCAAGAGACCCAGTACTTC	CSAKERGTQETQYF
TRBJ2-2	many	TRBV6-1	NA	TGTGCCAGCAGACCAAAGCCGTCCACCGGGGAGCTGTTTTTT	CASRPKPSTGELFF